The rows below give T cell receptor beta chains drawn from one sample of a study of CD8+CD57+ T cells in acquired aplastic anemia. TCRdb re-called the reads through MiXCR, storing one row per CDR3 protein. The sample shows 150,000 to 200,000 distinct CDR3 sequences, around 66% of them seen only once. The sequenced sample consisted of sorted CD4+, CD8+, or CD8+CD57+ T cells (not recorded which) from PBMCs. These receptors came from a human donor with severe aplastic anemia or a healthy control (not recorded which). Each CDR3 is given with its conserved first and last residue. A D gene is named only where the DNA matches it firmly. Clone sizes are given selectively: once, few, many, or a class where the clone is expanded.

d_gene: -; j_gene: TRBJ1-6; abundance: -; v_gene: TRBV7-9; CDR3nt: TGTGCCAGCAGCTTGAGCGGGGCTTCACCCCTCCACTTT; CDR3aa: CASSLSGASPLHF
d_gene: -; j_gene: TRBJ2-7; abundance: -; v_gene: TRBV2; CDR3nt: TGTGCCAGCGGTTGGGTGGGCGGCTACGAGCAGTACTTC; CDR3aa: CASGWVGGYEQYF
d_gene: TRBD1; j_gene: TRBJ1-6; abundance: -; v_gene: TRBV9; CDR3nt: TGTGCCAGCAGCGGATGGACAGGGGAGCGTAATTCACCCCTCCACTTT; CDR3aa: CASSGWTGERNSPLHF
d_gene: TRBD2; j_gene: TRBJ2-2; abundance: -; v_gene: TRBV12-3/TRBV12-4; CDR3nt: TGTGCCAGCAGGCTAGCGGGGGGTGGGACCGGGGAGCTGTTTTTT; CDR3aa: CASRLAGGGTGELFF
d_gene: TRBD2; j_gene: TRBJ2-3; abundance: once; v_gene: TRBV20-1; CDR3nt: TGCAGTGCTCCTGTGGCGGGAGGCTCAGATACGCAGTATTTT; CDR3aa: CSAPVAGGSDTQYF
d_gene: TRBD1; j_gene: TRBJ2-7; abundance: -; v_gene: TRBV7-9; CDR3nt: TGTGCCAGCAGCCATTCCCAACCCATTGGACAGGAAATTTCCTACGAGCAGTACTTC; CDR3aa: CASSHSQPIGQEISYEQYF
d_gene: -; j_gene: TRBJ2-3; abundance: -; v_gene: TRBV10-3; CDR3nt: TGTGCCATCAGTGATGTCGGACTCGGGGATACGCAGTATTTT; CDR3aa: CAISDVGLGDTQYF
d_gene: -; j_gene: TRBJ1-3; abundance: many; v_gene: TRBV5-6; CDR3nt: TGTGCCAGCAGCTTGGCTTCGGGGGGCTCTGGAAACACCATATATTTT; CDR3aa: CASSLASGGSGNTIYF
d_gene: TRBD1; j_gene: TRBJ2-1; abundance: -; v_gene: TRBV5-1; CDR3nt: TGCGCCAGCAGCGGGACAGTTAACAATGAGCAGTTCTTC; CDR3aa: CASSGTVNNEQFF
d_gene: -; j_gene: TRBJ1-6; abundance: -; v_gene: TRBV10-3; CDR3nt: TGTGCCATCAGTGAGTCTATGAGGGGACTCACAGTGTTT; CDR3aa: CAISESMRGLTVF
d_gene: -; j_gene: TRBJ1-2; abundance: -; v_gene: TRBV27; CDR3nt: TGTGCCAGCAGTTGGAAGCAGGAACTTTATAACTATGGCTACACCTTC; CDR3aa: CASSWKQELYNYGYTF
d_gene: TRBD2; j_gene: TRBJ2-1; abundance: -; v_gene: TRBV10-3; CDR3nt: TGTGCCATCAGCCCCGGGACTACTCCCTACAATGAGCAGTTCTTC; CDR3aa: CAISPGTTPYNEQFF
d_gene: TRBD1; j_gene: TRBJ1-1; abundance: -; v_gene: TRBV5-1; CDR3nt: TGCGCCAGCAGCGTTCCGACTAGCGGGACTAGCACAGGGGGGGTGGTGAACACTGAAGCTTTCTTT; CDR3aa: CASSVPTSGTSTGGVVNTEAFF
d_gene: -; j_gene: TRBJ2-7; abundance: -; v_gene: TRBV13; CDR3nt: TGTGCCAGCAGCTTAGGTATGGACTGGACTTACGAGCAGTACTTC; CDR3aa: CASSLGMDWTYEQYF